This record concerns one TCR beta chain sequence. In the study's own analysis: Amplification of reference gene primers provided the estimated nucleated cell counts. The assay was immunoSEQ multiplex PCR, and TCRdb's table has in-frame clones only and misses some. V and J calls and clone size come straight from that table; D and trimming were deduced from the DNA. The sample lists under 150,000 clones, 88% occurring once. This record comes from a study of blood T cell repertoires in COVID-19. Study-wide background: Acute and convalescent COVID-19 specimens originated in the United States, Italy and Spain. In each case, the material was cDNA or gDNA derived from T cells, B-cell-depleted T cells, or PBMCs.

Sequenced sample: peripheral blood. This TCR derives from a man between 45 and 60 years old with active or convalescent COVID-19.

CDR3 sequence: CASSPSLANYGYTF. The CDR3 DNA follows: TGTGCCAGCAGCCCCTCCTTAGCTAACTATGGCTACACCTTC. V usage is TRBV3-1 (or the pseudogene TRBV3-2) and J usage is TRBJ1-2; D is ambiguous. CDR3 length: 14 residues. The ends were cut back, 4 bases at V and 0 bases at J, with 9 bases in the middle. Germline-derived CDR1 and CDR2 are LGHDT and YNNKEL (reference sequence).